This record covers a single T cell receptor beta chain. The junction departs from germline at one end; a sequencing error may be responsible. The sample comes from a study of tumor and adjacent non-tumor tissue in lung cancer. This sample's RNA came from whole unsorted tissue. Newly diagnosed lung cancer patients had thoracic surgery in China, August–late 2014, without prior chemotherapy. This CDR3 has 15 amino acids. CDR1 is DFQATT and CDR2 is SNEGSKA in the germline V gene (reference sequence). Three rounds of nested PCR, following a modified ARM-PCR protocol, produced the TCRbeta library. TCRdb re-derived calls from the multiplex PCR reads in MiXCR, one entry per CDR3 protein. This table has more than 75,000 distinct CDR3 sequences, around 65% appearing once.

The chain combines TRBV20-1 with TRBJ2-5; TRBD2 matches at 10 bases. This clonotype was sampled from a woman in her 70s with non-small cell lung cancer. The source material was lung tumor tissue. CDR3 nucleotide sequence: TGCAGTGCTATTGGTACTAGCGGGACTGAAGAGACTCAGTACTTC. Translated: CSAIGTSGTEETQYF.